In its sample, the clone carrying this T cell receptor beta chain was seen many times. Its antigen is not known. This entry comes from a study of CD8 T cells in ankylosing spondylitis. The CDR3 is made up of 16 amino acids. Germline lookup yields CDR1 LGHDT and CDR2 YNNKEL (reference sequence). Trimming took 0 bases from V and 0 from J, leaving 10 bases between them. Findings and limits, study-wide: Blood from ankylosing spondylitis patients appeared to carry a characteristic roughly 8-variant TCR beta motif. Disease-linked clones bore a CD8+ phenotype and were relatively rare in peripheral blood. Previously reported in reactive arthritis synovial fluid and blood were some of the motif variants. Significantly higher representation of disease-linked clones was reported for matched ankylosing spondylitis synovial fluid.

Making use of molecular barcodes, quantitative 5'-RACE generated TCR beta libraries. TCRdb re-called the 5' RACE reads with MiXCR, one entry per CDR3 protein. The repertoire includes approximately 540,000 distinct CDR3 sequences, more than 9.5% of them detected once, and 6.5% to 7% sits in the top ten. Source material: blood, either unsorted or a sorted T cell fraction (not recorded which). The genes are TRBV3-1 and TRBJ2-3; perhaps TRBD2 as D (5 bases). The source is a male donor with ankylosing spondylitis. This CDR3 reads CASSQDFGGSTDTQYF. CDR3 DNA: TGTGCCAGCAGCCAAGATTTTGGCGGGAGCACAGATACGCAGTATTTT.